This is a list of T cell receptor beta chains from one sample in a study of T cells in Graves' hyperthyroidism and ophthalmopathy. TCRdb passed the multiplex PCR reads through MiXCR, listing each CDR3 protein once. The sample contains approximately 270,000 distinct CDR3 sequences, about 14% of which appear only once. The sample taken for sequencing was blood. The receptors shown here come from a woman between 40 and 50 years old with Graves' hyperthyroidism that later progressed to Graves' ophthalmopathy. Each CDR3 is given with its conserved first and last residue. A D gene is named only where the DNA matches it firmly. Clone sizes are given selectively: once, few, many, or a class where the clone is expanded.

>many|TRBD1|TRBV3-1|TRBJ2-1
TGTGCCAGCAGCCAAGACCGGGGACAGGGCTCCTACAATGAGCAGTTCTTC
CASSQDRGQGSYNEQFF
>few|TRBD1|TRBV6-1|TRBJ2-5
TGTGCCAGCAGCCACAGGGGGCGGTTAGAGACCCAGTACTTC
CASSHRGRLETQYF
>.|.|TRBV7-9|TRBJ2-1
TGTGCCAGCTCCCGGGAGATCGGTGAGCAGTTCTTC
CASSREIGEQFF
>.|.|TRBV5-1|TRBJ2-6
TGCGCCAGCAGCTTCTCTTACAGGGTTTCTGGGGCCAACGTCCTGACTTTC
CASSFSYRVSGANVLTF
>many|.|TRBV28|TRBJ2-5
TGTGCCAGCAGTCCTCCCGCACAGGTCAACCAAGAGACCCAGTACTTC
CASSPPAQVNQETQYF
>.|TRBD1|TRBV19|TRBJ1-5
TGTGCCAGTAGTTTACGGACAGGAGTCCCTCGGCCCCAGCATTTT
CASSLRTGVPRPQHF
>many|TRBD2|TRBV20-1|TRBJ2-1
TGCAGTGCCCTGACTAGCGGGAGGTTCTACAATGAGCAGTTCTTC
CSALTSGRFYNEQFF
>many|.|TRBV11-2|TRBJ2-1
TGTGCCAGCAGCTTCGGGGTCTCCTACAATGAGCAGTTCTTC
CASSFGVSYNEQFF
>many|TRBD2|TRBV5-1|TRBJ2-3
TGCGCCAGCAGCCCCACGACTAGCGGGAGCACAGATACGCAGTATTTT
CASSPTTSGSTDTQYF
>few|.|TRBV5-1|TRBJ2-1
TGCGCCAGCAGCCCCGGCGGCCGGGAGCAGTTCTTC
CASSPGGREQFF
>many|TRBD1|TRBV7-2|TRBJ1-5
TGTGCCAGCAGCGTAGGACAGGGCTTACGTCAGCCCCAGCATTTT
CASSVGQGLRQPQHF
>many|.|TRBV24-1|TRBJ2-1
TGTGCCACCAGTGTTCGGGGCAGGGATCGCAATGAGCAGTTCTTC
CATSVRGRDRNEQFF
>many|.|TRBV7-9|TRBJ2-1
TGTGCCAGCAGCCCCGGGACCAGCCATGAGCAGTTCTTC
CASSPGTSHEQFF
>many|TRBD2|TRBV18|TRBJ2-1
TGTGCCAGCACCAAGGGACTAGCGGACTACAATGAGCAGTTCTTC
CASTKGLADYNEQFF
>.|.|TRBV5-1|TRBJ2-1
TGCGCCAGCAGCTTGGTGCAGGGTACGGGGGAGTTCTTC
CASSLVQGTGEFF
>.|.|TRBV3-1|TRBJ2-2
TGTGCCAGCAGCCACACGGGGATCGGGGAGCTGTTTTTT
CASSHTGIGELFF
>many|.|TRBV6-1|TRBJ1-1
TGTGCCAGCAGTGAGACGGGGGGCCAAGGACAGAGATTGGCTGAAGCTTTCTTT
CASSETGGQGQRLAEAFF
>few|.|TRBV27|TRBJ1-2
TGTGCCAGCAGTTTTTCCAGGTGGAACTATGGCTACACCTTC
CASSFSRWNYGYTF
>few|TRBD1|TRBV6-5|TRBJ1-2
TGTGCCAGCAGTTTGTCCGGGACAGGGACTAACTATGGCTACACCTTC
CASSLSGTGTNYGYTF
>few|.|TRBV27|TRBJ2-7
TGTGCCAGCAGTTTAGAATGGGGCTACGAGCAGTACTTC
CASSLEWGYEQYF
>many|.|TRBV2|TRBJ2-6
TGTGCCAGCAGTGGCATTGGGGCCAACGTCCTGACTTTC
CASSGIGANVLTF
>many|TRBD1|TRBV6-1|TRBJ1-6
TGTGCCAGCAGACGGGGGACAGGGAGCTTCTCCTATAATTCACCCCTCCACTTT
CASRRGTGSFSYNSPLHF
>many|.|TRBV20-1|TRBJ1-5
TGCAGTGCTAGTACAGGTTATAGCAATCAGCCCCAGCATTTT
CSASTGYSNQPQHF
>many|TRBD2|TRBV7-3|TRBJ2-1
TGTGCCAGCAGCCCCGGACTAGCCCCCCCCTCGGAGCAGTTCTTC
CASSPGLAPPSEQFF
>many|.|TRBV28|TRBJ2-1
TGTGCCAGCAGTTTACGGGGGGAGCAGTTCTTC
CASSLRGEQFF
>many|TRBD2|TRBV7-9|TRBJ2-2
TGTGCCAGCAGCTTAGGATCGGTGGCTAGCGGGCACACCGGGGAGCTGTTTTTT
CASSLGSVASGHTGELFF
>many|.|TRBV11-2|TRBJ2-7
TGTGCCAGCAGCTTTCTGCGGGGGCACCACGAGCAGTACTTC
CASSFLRGHHEQYF
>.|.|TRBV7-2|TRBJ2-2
TGTGCCAGCAGCTTAAGGGGCGGGGCCGGGGAGCTGTTTTTT
CASSLRGGAGELFF
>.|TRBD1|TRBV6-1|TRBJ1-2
TGTCCCAGCAGTACCTGGACAGGAAACCTCTATGGCTACACCTTC
CPSSTWTGNLYGYTF
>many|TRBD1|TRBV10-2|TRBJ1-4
TGCGCCAGCGCCAGGGACAGGCGATTGGAAAAACTGTTTTTT
CASARDRRLEKLFF
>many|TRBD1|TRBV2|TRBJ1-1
TGTGCCAGCAGCGAGGGACAGGGGATGAGCACTGAAGCTTTCTTT
CASSEGQGMSTEAFF
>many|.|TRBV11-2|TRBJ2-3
TGTGCCAGCAGCTTAGTTCTGGGCAGGGCGAGCACAGATACGCAGTATTTT
CASSLVLGRASTDTQYF
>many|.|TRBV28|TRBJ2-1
TGTGCCAGCAGTCTCCGAGGCGAACTTGTTATAGAGCAGTTCTTC
CASSLRGELVIEQFF
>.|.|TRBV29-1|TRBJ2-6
TGCAGCGTTAGCCCCTCTGGGGCCAACGTCCTGACTTTC
CSVSPSGANVLTF
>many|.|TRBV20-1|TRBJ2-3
TGCAGGGCTGTAGGAGGGACGCAGTATTTT
CRAVGGTQYF
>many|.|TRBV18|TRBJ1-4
TGTGCCAGCTCACCACCAGGAGCCGATGAAAAACTGTTTTTT
CASSPPGADEKLFF
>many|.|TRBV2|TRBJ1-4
TGTGCCAGCAGATATCAAGGGGAAAAACTGTTTTTT
CASRYQGEKLFF
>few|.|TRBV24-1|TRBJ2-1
TGTGCCGCCAGTGATTTAAATGAGCAGTTCTTC
CAASDLNEQFF
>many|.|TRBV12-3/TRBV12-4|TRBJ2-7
TGTGCCAGCAGTACCCGAAGGGCATGGGCCTACGAGCAGTACTTC
CASSTRRAWAYEQYF
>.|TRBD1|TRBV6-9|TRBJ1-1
TGTGCCAGCAGTTTACAACAGGGGGCGTTGGGCACTGAAGCTTTCTTT
CASSLQQGALGTEAFF
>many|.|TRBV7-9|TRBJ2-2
TGTGCCAGCAGCTTATCCCATCGGCGGCAGCGGTTAGGTGCCGGGGAGCTGTTTTTT
CASSLSHRRQRLGAGELFF
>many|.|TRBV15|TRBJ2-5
TGTGCCACCAGCAGATCTGTCCTCCCCTGGACGGTACAAGAGACCCAGTACTTC
CATSRSVLPWTVQETQYF
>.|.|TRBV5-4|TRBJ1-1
TGTGCCAGCAGCTTTAGAATTCTTGGGACGGTGAACACTGAAGCTTTCTTT
CASSFRILGTVNTEAFF
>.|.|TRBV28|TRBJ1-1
TGTGCCAGCCAACTGATGGGCGAGCTGAACACTGAAGCTTTCTTT
CASQLMGELNTEAFF
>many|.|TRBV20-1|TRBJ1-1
TGCAGTGCTAGAGACCCGGGCCCAGGAGTGAACACTGAAGCTTTCTTT
CSARDPGPGVNTEAFF
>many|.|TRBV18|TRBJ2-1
TGTGCCAGCTCACCACCGGCGCTAGGAGCCTACAATGAGCAGTTCTTC
CASSPPALGAYNEQFF
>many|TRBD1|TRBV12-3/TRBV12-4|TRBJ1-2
TGTGCCAGCAGTTTAGTTCCGGGACAGGAAGCTAACTATGGCTACACCTTC
CASSLVPGQEANYGYTF